This T cell receptor beta chain originates from a study of cytomegalovirus exposure and HLA in healthy donors. The wider study: From about 180 million T cells, an earlier analysis saw around 120 million unique TCR beta sequences. Inside one of the first data releases sat around 85 million unique TCRs taken from HLA-typed donors.

Healthy donors of bone marrow made up the group. 13 Jbeta primers and 60 Vbeta primers were used for the PCR. Assay: immunoSEQ multiplex PCR; the TCRdb copy retains only in-frame clones and omits some. In the table there are over 100,000 clones, approximately 80% of which are singletons. This clone appeared a few times. The CDR3 is 16 residues long. J gave up 3 bases and V 5 bases, and 9 bases lay outside the gene matches. Germline-derived CDR1 and CDR2 are SGHTA and FQGNSA. The source material was PBMCs. This TCR was sampled from a young woman in good health and CMV-seronegative. The rearrangement links TRBV7-2 to TRBJ2-3; 9 bases fit TRBD2. The CDR3 bases are TGTGCCAGCAGCCTAACGACTAGCGGCCCTACAGATACGCAGTATTTT. Its protein is CASSLTTSGPTDTQYF.